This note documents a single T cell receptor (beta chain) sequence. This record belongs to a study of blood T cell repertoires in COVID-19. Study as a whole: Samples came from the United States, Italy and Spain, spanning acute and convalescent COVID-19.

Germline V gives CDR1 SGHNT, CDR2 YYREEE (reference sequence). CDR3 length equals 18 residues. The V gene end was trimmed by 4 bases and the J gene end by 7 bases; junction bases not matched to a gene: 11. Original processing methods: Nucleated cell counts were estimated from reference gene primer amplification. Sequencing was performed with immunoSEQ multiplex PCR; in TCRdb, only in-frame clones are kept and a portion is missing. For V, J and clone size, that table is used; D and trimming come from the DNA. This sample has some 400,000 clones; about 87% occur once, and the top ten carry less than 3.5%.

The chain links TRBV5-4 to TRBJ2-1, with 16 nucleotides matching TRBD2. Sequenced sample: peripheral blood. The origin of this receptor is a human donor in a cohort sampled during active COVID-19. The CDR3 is CASSRGLAGGPGRNEQFF. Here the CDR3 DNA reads TGTGCCAGCAGCAGGGGACTAGCGGGAGGGCCGGGAAGGAATGAGCAGTTCTTC.